This T cell receptor beta chain derives from a study of blood T cells in healthy people across ages (dated by TCRdb to the mid-2010s). Regarding the complete study: In model experiments, roughly one uniquely barcoded TCR beta cDNA molecule per two T cells was captured by template switching. Four age groups were formed from the donors: young (average 16 years), middle-aged (approximately 40), aged (62) and long-lived (approximately 80). To avoid experimental bias, donors of different ages were randomly spread across the sequencing lanes. Using deep sequencing normalized with unique cDNA molecular identifiers, the study measured how TCR beta repertoire diversity changes with age. The study analyzed two additional independent replicas of 1 million unique cDNA reads from the same blood draw for two donors, one aged 18 to 29 and one aged 80 or older. The paper's findings and limits, for the study overall: Estimates of total diversity from one million sequenced T cells were regarded as lower bounds and underestimates. As age increased, observed TCR beta diversity per million T cells dropped in a roughly linear way, and a significant reduction was already evident by age roughly 36. Compared with the aged group, the long-lived group had more naive CD4+ T cells, fewer expanded clones and increased TCR diversity, a pattern suggesting age selection. Because profiling used bulk unsorted PBMCs, naive and antigen-experienced compartments could not be compared conclusively. Observed TCR beta diversity correlated strongly with the percentage of naive T cells measured by flow cytometry. Because the CMV infection status of the donors was unknown, age-related changes in expanded clonotypes may potentially have been confounded.

Donors were a few dozen systemically healthy Caucasian individuals from Russia aged roughly 6 to 90 years. About 10 milliliters of peripheral blood were collected from each donor into EDTA-treated Vacutainer tubes. Ficoll-Paque density-gradient centrifugation was used to isolate PBMCs, with at least 6 million per sample. Trizol reagent was used to extract total RNA from the PBMCs, yielding at least 5.5 micrograms per sample. For every donor, flow cytometry on a PBMC aliquot measured the percentage of naive CD45RAhigh/CD27high T cells. This clonotype was counted between two and nine times. Its antigen is currently not known. No base-level quality is on record; no much larger clone is a single base apart. From its cysteine to its phenylalanine, the CDR3 spans 12 amino acids. Only CDR3 DNA remains: 36 bases, in frame from the first base. V is pared back by 6 bases and J by 4 bases, with 10 bases lying between the germline termini. CDR1 SEHNR and CDR2 FQNEAQ are derived from the germline V gene (reference sequence).

The library relied on 5' RACE. Instrument used: Illumina HiSeq 2500. The second PCR ran for about 6 to 11 cycles and used a J-beta primer mix along with a sample-barcoded 5' primer. Each TCR beta cDNA molecule received a unique molecular identifier from a template-switch 5' adaptor carrying 12 random nucleotides. Each sample yielded at least 2.5 million CDR3-containing paired-end reads. First-strand cDNA synthesis was performed from all RNA using the Mint cDNA synthesis kit, with priming by a TRBC-specific oligonucleotide. All cDNA was treated with uracil-DNA glycosylase and then went through a first 18-cycle PCR with the universal primers M1SS and BC2_uni_R. In the authors' own workflow: For normalization, 1 million high-quality reads were randomly selected from each sample, with every read carrying a distinct molecular identifier. Reads with shared molecular identifiers were discarded instead of being binned into consensus sequences. MiTCR, run with a Q25 quality threshold and the strictest error-elimination algorithm, handled CDR3 identification, clonotype clustering and error correction. A nonparametric unseen species model with Euler transformation was used to estimate a lower bound on total TCR beta diversity. TCRdb ran its own pipeline on the public reads, namely fastp trimming at Q25 and MiXCR clone calling, and kept in-frame beta chains. Under each unique CDR3 protein, matching rows form one entry showing the most common genes and DNA. The V and J calls reflect TCRdb's pipeline rather than the authors' work. The sample table lists about 1 million distinct CDR3 sequences, around 43% of them with a count of one. About 20% of the sample is taken by the ten largest.

Input material: blood. The chain is made from TRBV7-9 and TRBJ2-7; the D gene cannot be resolved reliably. The source is a woman in her sixties or seventies in good health. The sequence in DNA is TGTGCCAGCAGTTCAAATCCATACGAGCAGTACTTC. Its product reads: CASSSNPYEQYF.